This entry features one T cell receptor (beta chain) sequence. What it recognizes is unknown. The data derive from a study of post-analysis software for immune sequencing data. Germline V CDR1 and CDR2: SGDLS, YYNGEE. The CDR3 has 16 residues. The V and J ends lost 0 bases and 0 bases respectively, with 10 bases between them. Prepared TCR beta cDNA libraries contained unique molecular identifiers. Input amounts of roughly 0.85 to 10 million T cells were used. These gave around 500,000 cDNA molecules, so each molecule approximated one T cell. Using its own MiXCR run on the PCR reads, TCRdb lists one record per CDR3 protein. The repertoire has a few hundred thousand distinct CDR3 sequences, 30% to 45% of them found once; the top ten carry around an eighth. Broader study findings: Samples prepared in the same batch strongly co-clustered by F measure. Versus controls, multiple sclerosis patients showed significantly lower diversity (normalized Chao1). Elevated frequency relative to controls characterized roughly 5 TRBV segments in patients, TRBV5-6, TRBV5-1 and TRBV20-1 among them.

The sample was blood. This TCR derives from a girl aged 5 to 17 with multiple sclerosis. The gene calls are TRBV9 and TRBJ2-1, with D perhaps matching TRBD1 (5 bases). This CDR3 reads CASSVGTGSSYNEQFF. As DNA, the CDR3 is TGTGCCAGCAGCGTAGGAACAGGTAGCTCCTACAATGAGCAGTTCTTC.